These 5 T cell receptor beta chains were all obtained from the same sample, sequenced in a study of CD8 T cells in ankylosing spondylitis. TCRdb called the 5' RACE reads again in MiXCR, with one record for every CDR3 protein. The table lists roughly 240,000 distinct CDR3 sequences, roughly a third of them singletons. Sequenced: blood, either unsorted or a sorted T cell fraction (not recorded which). The source of these receptors is a male donor with ankylosing spondylitis or in good health (not recorded which).

This clonotype was counted a few times. The chain links TRBV7-9 to TRBJ1-2, with D possibly being TRBD1 (5 bases). Germline assignment: CDR1 SEHNR and CDR2 FQNEAQ (reference sequence). The CDR3 is 13 amino acids. V shed 5 bases and J shed 4 bases, with 11 bases lying between them. CDR3: CASSPADSYGYTF. DNA of the CDR3: TGTGCCAGCAGCCCCGCTGACAGCTATGGCTACACCTTC.

The chain combines TRBV6-1 with TRBJ2-2, with 12 nucleotides matching TRBD2. After removal of 7 bases from V and 5 bases from J, the junction contained 14 bases not matched to a gene. This CDR3 is 18 amino acids long. Per germline, CDR1 MNHNS and CDR2 SASEGT. As DNA, the CDR3 is TGTGCCAGCACCCTAGCACCTAGCGGGGGGGCGGAGACCGGGGAGCTGTTTTTT. This translates into CASTLAPSGGAETGELFF.

Only a few counts were recorded for this clonotype. CDR3 nucleotides: TGTGCCAGCAGGAGAACGGGGGTATATGGCTACACCTTC. Residues: CASRRTGVYGYTF. The rearrangement joins TRBV6-1 to TRBJ1-2; D is perhaps TRBD1 (5 bases). The V gene's germline CDR1 is MNHNS and CDR2 SASEGT. Trimming took 6 bases from V and 5 from J, leaving 13 bases between them. This CDR3 region has 13 residues.

The gene calls are TRBV3-1 and TRBJ2-1; tentatively, D is TRBD1 (6 bases). The ends were cut back, 2 bases at V and 6 bases at J, with 8 bases in the middle. Germline-derived CDR1 and CDR2 are LGHDT and YNNKEL (reference sequence). The CDR3 runs 13 residues. CDR3 DNA sequence: TGTGCCAGCAGCCAACAGGGGAGCAATGAGCAGTTCTTC. It is translated as CASSQQGSNEQFF.

The sample holds one count of this clonotype. The rearrangement links TRBV7-2 to TRBJ1-1, with D perhaps TRBD1 (6 bases). The CDR3 has 16 residues. CDR1 SGHTA and CDR2 FQGNSA come from the germline V gene. Trimming took off 1 base at V and 0 bases at J, with 12 bases between the two ends. Written as DNA, the CDR3 is TGTGCCAGCAGCTTAGAGGGGGGGGCGATGAACACTGAAGCTTTCTTT. Amino acid sequence: CASSLEGGAMNTEAFF.